Only a few counts were recorded for the clone carrying this T cell receptor beta chain. V was pared by 1 base and J by 8 bases, with 13 bases between. CDR3 size: 14 residues. Per germline, CDR1 KGHDR and CDR2 SFDVKD. This sample stems from a study of T cells after yellow fever vaccination. TCRdb ran MiXCR on the 5' RACE reads and lists one entry per CDR3 protein. Among nearly 550,000 distinct CDR3 sequences listed, about a fifth were seen once. The receptor was isolated from a man younger than 40 who received the YFV17D yellow fever vaccine. The V gene is TRBV24-1, the J gene TRBJ1-2, with TRBD1 as a possible D gene (5 bases). The source was PBMCs, collected 15 days after the yellow fever booster vaccination. In nucleotides, the CDR3 is TGTGCCACCAGTGATTTCGGACACCGCTGGGGCTACACCTTC. It encodes CATSDFGHRWGYTF.